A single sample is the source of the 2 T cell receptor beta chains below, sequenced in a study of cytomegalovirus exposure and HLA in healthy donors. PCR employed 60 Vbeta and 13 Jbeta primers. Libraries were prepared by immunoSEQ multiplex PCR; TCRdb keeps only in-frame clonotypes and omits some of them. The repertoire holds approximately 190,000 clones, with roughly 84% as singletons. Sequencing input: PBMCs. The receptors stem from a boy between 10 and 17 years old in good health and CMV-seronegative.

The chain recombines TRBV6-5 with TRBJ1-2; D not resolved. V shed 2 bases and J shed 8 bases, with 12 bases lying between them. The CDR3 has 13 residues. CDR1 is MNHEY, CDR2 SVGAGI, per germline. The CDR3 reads CASSYQQDRGYTF. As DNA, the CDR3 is TGTGCCAGCAGTTACCAGCAGGATAGAGGCTACACCTTC.

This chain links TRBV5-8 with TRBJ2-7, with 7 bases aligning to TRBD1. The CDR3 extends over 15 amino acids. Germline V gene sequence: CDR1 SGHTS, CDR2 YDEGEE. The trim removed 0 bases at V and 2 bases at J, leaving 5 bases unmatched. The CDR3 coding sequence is TGTGCCAGCAGCTTGGAGGCCGGGACAGCCTACGAGCAGTACTTC. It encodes CASSLEAGTAYEQYF.